In its sample, the clone carrying this TCR beta chain was seen many times. The data belong to a study of blood T cells in healthy people across ages. A J-beta primer mix and a sample-barcoded 5' primer were used in a second PCR of about 7 to 12 cycles. TCRdb passed the 5' RACE reads through MiXCR, listing each CDR3 protein once. The sample shows about 1,500,000 distinct CDR3 sequences, 28% of them seen only once. The length of the CDR3 is 11 residues. Trimming left V 1 base short and J 4 bases short, with 4 bases between. Germline CDR1 reads SQVTM; CDR2 reads ANQGSEA. The J gene is TRBJ2-5, the V gene TRBV29-1; D remains ambiguous. The sequenced material came from blood. The sequence derives from a woman between 25 and 40 years old in good health. The CDR3 sequence is CSVEGVETQYF. CDR3 bases: TGCAGCGTTGAAGGGGTAGAGACCCAGTACTTC.